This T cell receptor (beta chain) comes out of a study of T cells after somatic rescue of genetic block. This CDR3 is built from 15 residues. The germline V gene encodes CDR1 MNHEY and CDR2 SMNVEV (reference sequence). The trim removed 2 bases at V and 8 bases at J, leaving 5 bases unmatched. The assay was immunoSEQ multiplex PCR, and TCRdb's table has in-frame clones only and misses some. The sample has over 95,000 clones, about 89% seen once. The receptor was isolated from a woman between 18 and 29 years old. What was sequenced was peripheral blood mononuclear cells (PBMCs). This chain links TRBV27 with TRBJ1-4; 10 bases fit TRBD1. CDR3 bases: TGTGCCAGCAGTTTAGGGGGACAGGGGACGGAAAAACTGTTTTTT. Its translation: CASSLGGQGTEKLFF.